These T cell receptor beta chains were read from a single sample in a study of blood T cell repertoires in COVID-19. TCRdb's table, derived via immunoSEQ multiplex PCR, lists solely in-frame clones and lacks some. The data show 55,000 to 75,000 clones, with about 81% seen just once and around a tenth held by the top ten. Specimen: peripheral blood. The source of these receptors is a human donor in a cohort sampled during active COVID-19. CDR3s include the opening cysteine and the closing phenylalanine or tryptophan. A D gene is named only where the DNA matches it firmly. Size values are once, few and many counts, or a class for expanded clones, and some rows have none.

V gene,J gene,clone size,D gene,CDR3 protein,CDR3 DNA
TRBV9,TRBJ2-1,-,TRBD2,CASSLGLALYNEQFF,TGTGCCAGCAGTCTAGGACTAGCGCTGTACAATGAGCAGTTCTTC
TRBV21-1,TRBJ1-6,-,-,CASTSSRTGSSYNSPLHF,TGTGCCAGCACCTCGAGTCGGACAGGGAGCTCCTATAATTCACCCCTCCACTTT
TRBV5-6,TRBJ1-2,-,TRBD1,CASSLEGAQAPGRSGYTF,TGTGCCAGCAGCTTAGAGGGGGCGCAGGCCCCCGGGAGAAGTGGCTACACCTTC
TRBV18,TRBJ2-2,-,TRBD2,CASSPRTGGFTGELFF,TGTGCCAGCTCACCGAGGACGGGAGGATTCACCGGGGAGCTGTTTTTT
TRBV3-1/TRBV3-2,TRBJ2-7,-,TRBD1,CASSQGGQGAFEQYF,TGTGCCAGCAGCCAAGGTGGCCAGGGGGCCTTCGAGCAGTACTTC
TRBV6-6,TRBJ1-2,-,TRBD1,CASSLIPTRGQADYTF,TGTGCCAGCAGTCTAATACCGACCCGAGGACAGGCGGACTACACCTTC
TRBV6-5,TRBJ1-5,once,-,CASSPLGTSNQPQHF,TGTGCCAGCAGCCCCCTCGGGACATCTAATCAGCCCCAGCATTTT
TRBV28,TRBJ2-2,-,TRBD1,CASYRQGTGELFF,TGTGCCAGCTACAGACAGGGAACCGGGGAGCTGTTTTTT
TRBV11-2,TRBJ2-3,-,-,CASSQFTDTQYF,TGTGCCAGCAGCCAGTTCACAGATACGCAGTATTTT
TRBV28,TRBJ2-7,-,TRBD2,CASIPSSGRAYEQYF,TGTGCCAGCATCCCCTCTAGCGGGAGGGCGTACGAGCAGTACTTC
TRBV5-4,TRBJ2-5,-,TRBD2,CASSISWRGAEGETQYF,TGTGCCAGCAGCATAAGTTGGCGGGGGGCGGAGGGAGAGACCCAGTACTTC
TRBV7-6,TRBJ2-1,-,-,CASSLEAGSSYNEQFF,TGTGCCAGCAGCTTAGAGGCGGGGAGCTCCTACAATGAGCAGTTCTTC
TRBV28,TRBJ2-7,-,TRBD2,CASSSLGLAKSALDEQYF,TGTGCCAGCAGTTCCCTCGGACTAGCGAAATCGGCCCTTGACGAGCAGTACTTC
TRBV4-1,TRBJ2-7,-,TRBD1,CASSQDRGQAYEQYF,TGCGCCAGCAGCCAAGACCGGGGACAGGCCTACGAGCAGTACTTC
TRBV2,TRBJ2-1,-,-,CASVYYNEQFF,TGTGCCAGCGTATATTACAATGAGCAGTTCTTC
TRBV4-2,TRBJ2-7,-,TRBD2,CASSQVLTPGTISYEQYF,TGTGCCAGCAGCCAAGTCCTGACTCCCGGGACTATATCCTACGAGCAGTACTTC
TRBV11-3,TRBJ2-7,-,TRBD1,CASTFRTGGGTGRYEQYF,TGTGCCAGCACATTTCGGACAGGGGGAGGGACGGGGCGGTACGAGCAGTACTTC